This T cell receptor (beta chain) was sequenced in a study of blood T cell repertoires in COVID-19. Method: immunoSEQ multiplex PCR; TCRdb's copy keeps in-frame clones and lacks some. The sample has roughly 260,000 clones; around 90% are singletons. The sequenced sample consisted of peripheral blood. This sequence originates from a woman aged 50 to 65 who had recovered from COVID-19.

In DNA, the CDR3 is TGTGCCTGGAGGGCCCAGATTCACACTGAAGCTTTCTTT. It specifies CAWRAQIHTEAFF. The rearrangement joins TRBV30 to TRBJ1-1; no firm D call. Germline CDR1 is GTSNPN and CDR2 is SVGIG (reference sequence). The germline V and J ends were trimmed by 3 bases and 3 bases, with 11 bases remaining between them. The CDR3 runs to 13 residues. Using reference TRBV30 and TRBJ1-1 for the parts outside the CDR3, the full variable domain is SQTIHQWPATLVQPVGSPLSLECTVEGTSNPNLYWYRQAAGRGLQLLFYSVGIGQISSEVPQNLSASRPQDRQFILSSKKLLLSDSGFYLCAWRAQIHTEAFFGQGTRLTVV.